This is a list of T cell receptor beta chains from one sample in a study of shared clonotypes between healthy human individuals. This table comes from immunoSEQ multiplex PCR, and its TCRdb copy is limited to in-frame clones, with some not included. The sample lists 780,000 or so clones, approximately 77% occurring once. What was sequenced was memory CD4+ T cells sorted from blood. These receptor sequences come from a woman aged 30 to 39 in good health. CDR3s include the opening cysteine and the closing phenylalanine or tryptophan. Each record gives: V gene, clone size, D gene, J gene, CDR3 protein, CDR3 DNA. The D gene is left open where the match is weak. Rows may omit the clone size; those that give it use once, few, many or a size class.

TRBV5-1	NA	NA	TRBJ2-2	CASSLDSHANTGELFF	TGCGCCAGCAGCTTGGACAGCCACGCGAACACCGGGGAGCTGTTTTTT
TRBV7-6	NA	NA	TRBJ1-3	CASSFGGNGNTIYF	TGTGCCAGCAGCTTCGGAGGGAATGGAAACACCATATATTTT
TRBV7-9	NA	TRBD1	TRBJ1-1	CASSPALGQTVNTEAFF	TGTGCCAGCAGCCCAGCCCTGGGACAGACAGTGAACACTGAAGCTTTCTTT
TRBV6-5	NA	NA	TRBJ2-5	CASSSKLTQYF	TGTGCCAGCAGCTCTAAGTTGACCCAGTACTTC
TRBV5-4	NA	TRBD1	TRBJ2-2	CASSPGQGVTGELFF	TGTGCCAGCAGTCCGGGACAGGGTGTCACCGGGGAGCTGTTTTTT
TRBV29-1	NA	TRBD1	TRBJ2-5	CSALPGTGEETQYF	TGCAGCGCTCTTCCCGGGACAGGGGAAGAGACCCAGTACTTC
TRBV30	NA	TRBD1	TRBJ1-1	CASDRALNRVEAFF	TGTGCCTCTGACAGGGCCCTAAATCGGGTTGAAGCTTTCTTT
TRBV6-5	NA	TRBD2	TRBJ2-5	CASSSAGGAQETQYF	TGTGCCAGCAGCTCCGCGGGGGGTGCACAAGAGACCCAGTACTTC
TRBV4-1	few	TRBD2	TRBJ2-5	CASSHPGLAGGPDLETQYF	TGCGCCAGCAGCCACCCGGGACTAGCGGGAGGGCCTGATTTGGAGACCCAGTACTTC
TRBV5-4	once	TRBD2	TRBJ2-5	CASSLAEQETQYF	TGTGCCAGTAGTCTAGCGGAGCAAGAGACCCAGTACTTC
TRBV11-3	many	TRBD2	TRBJ2-1	CASSLRLAGDYNEQFF	TGTGCCAGCAGCTTAAGACTAGCGGGAGACTACAATGAGCAGTTCTTC
TRBV7-2	NA	NA	TRBJ1-4	CASSLGTATIATNEKLFF	TGTGCCAGCAGCTTAGGGACAGCTACTATTGCAACTAATGAAAAACTGTTTTTT
TRBV5-1	NA	TRBD2	TRBJ2-1	CASSTASGSYNEQFF	TGCGCCAGCAGCACCGCTAGCGGCTCCTACAATGAGCAGTTCTTC
TRBV5-3	few	TRBD2	TRBJ2-7	CARSLKIQTSGSYEQYF	TGTGCCAGAAGCTTGAAAATTCAGACTAGCGGATCCTACGAGCAGTACTTC
TRBV11-2	NA	NA	TRBJ2-7	CASSLGLGVSYEQYF	TGTGCCAGCAGCTTAGGGCTTGGGGTTTCTTACGAGCAGTACTTC
TRBV5-1	NA	TRBD2	TRBJ2-3	CASSASSSGYTDTQYF	TGCGCCAGCAGCGCATCCTCTAGCGGGTACACAGATACGCAGTATTTT
TRBV5-1	NA	TRBD1	TRBJ2-7	CASSLEGQIYEQYF	TGCGCCAGCAGCTTGGAGGGACAGATCTACGAGCAGTACTTC
TRBV7-2	NA	TRBD1	TRBJ1-2	CASSLSAGGNYGYTF	TGTGCCAGCAGCTTATCGGCAGGGGGAAACTATGGCTACACCTTC
TRBV6-1	NA	NA	TRBJ2-6	CASSAMGQGFSGANVLTF	TGTGCCAGCAGTGCGATGGGACAAGGCTTCTCTGGGGCCAACGTCCTGACTTTC
TRBV5-1	NA	TRBD2	TRBJ2-7	CASSLALATSSYEQYF	TGCGCCAGCAGCTTGGCACTAGCGACAAGCTCCTACGAGCAGTACTTC
TRBV7-2	NA	NA	TRBJ2-7	CASSLYWGYEQYF	TGTGCCAGCAGCTTATATTGGGGCTACGAGCAGTACTTC
TRBV7-8	NA	NA	TRBJ2-1	CASSSVPSYNEQFF	TGTGCCAGCAGCTCCGTCCCGTCCTACAATGAGCAGTTCTTC
TRBV7-2	few	TRBD1	TRBJ1-1	CASRTNRGWDTEAFF	TGTGCCAGCAGAACAAACAGGGGTTGGGACACTGAAGCTTTCTTT
TRBV19	NA	NA	TRBJ2-6	CASSIFYRSSGANVLTF	TGTGCCAGTAGTATTTTTTACAGGAGCTCTGGGGCCAACGTCCTGACTTTC
TRBV5-1	NA	NA	TRBJ2-1	CASSIDTSSYNEQFF	TGCGCCAGCAGTATTGACACAAGCTCCTACAATGAGCAGTTCTTC
TRBV9	NA	NA	TRBJ1-2	CASSAPKTGGNYGYTF	TGTGCCAGCAGCGCACCTAAGACAGGCGGTAACTATGGCTACACCTTC
TRBV11-2	NA	NA	TRBJ2-7	CASSLARWGLSYEQYF	TGTGCCAGCAGCTTAGCCCGCTGGGGGCTCTCCTACGAGCAGTACTTC
TRBV6-5	NA	NA	TRBJ1-1	CASSSQGVGVRAFF	TGTGCCAGCAGCTCACAGGGTGTCGGGGTTCGAGCTTTCTTT
TRBV5-1	once	NA	TRBJ2-3	CASSLAGKGTDTQYF	TGCGCCAGCAGCTTGGCCGGGAAAGGCACAGATACGCAGTATTTT
TRBV7-9	NA	NA	TRBJ1-1	CASIEGAGMNTEAFF	TGTGCCAGCATCGAGGGTGCAGGTATGAACACTGAAGCTTTCTTT
TRBV28	NA	NA	TRBJ1-2	CASSLPRVRGYGYTF	TGTGCCAGCAGTTTACCCAGGGTACGCGGCTATGGCTACACCTTC
TRBV2	NA	TRBD1	TRBJ1-4	CASSGDRNNEKLFF	TGTGCCAGCAGCGGGGACAGAAATAATGAAAAACTGTTTTTT
TRBV29-1	NA	NA	TRBJ1-5	CSVRGEDLGQPQHF	TGCAGCGTTCGGGGGGAGGACTTAGGGCAGCCCCAGCATTTT
TRBV10-3	NA	NA	TRBJ1-3	CAISEFGLSGNTIYF	TGTGCCATCAGTGAGTTCGGCCTCTCTGGAAACACCATATATTTT
TRBV28	NA	NA	TRBJ1-2	CASSYGRRRGYYGYTF	TGTGCCAGCAGTTACGGGCGGAGAAGGGGGTACTATGGCTACACCTTC